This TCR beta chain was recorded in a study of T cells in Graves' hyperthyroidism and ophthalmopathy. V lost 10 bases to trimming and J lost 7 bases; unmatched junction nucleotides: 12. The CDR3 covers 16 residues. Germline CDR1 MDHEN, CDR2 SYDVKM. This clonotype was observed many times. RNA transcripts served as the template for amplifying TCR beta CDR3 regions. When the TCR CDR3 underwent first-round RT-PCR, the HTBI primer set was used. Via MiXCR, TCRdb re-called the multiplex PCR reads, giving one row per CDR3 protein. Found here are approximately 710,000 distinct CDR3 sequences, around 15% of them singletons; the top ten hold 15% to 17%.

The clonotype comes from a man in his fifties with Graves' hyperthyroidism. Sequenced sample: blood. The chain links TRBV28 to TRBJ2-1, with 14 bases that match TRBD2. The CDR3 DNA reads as TGTGCCATCACAGGGACTAGCGGGAGATCGGGTAATGAGCAGTTCTTC. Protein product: CAITGTSGRSGNEQFF. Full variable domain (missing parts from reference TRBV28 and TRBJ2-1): DVKVTQSSRYLVKRTGEKVFLECVQDMDHENMFWYRQDPGLGLRLIYFSYDVKMKEKGDIPEGYSVSREKKERFSLILESASTNQTSMYLCAITGTSGRSGNEQFFGPGTRLTVL.